This record covers a single T cell receptor beta chain. The target antigen is unknown. The source of the sample is a study of OX40 agonist ivuxolimab in advanced cancers. Study-wide background: Patients received ivuxolimab, an intravenous treatment, every 2 weeks at 0.01 to 10 mg/kg. Findings of the study overall: At 0.1 to 3.0 mg/kg, CD4+ and CD8+ blood T cells expanded clonally by week 6. Nonresponders included some who also had low normalized T-cell clonal expansion. Among T cells, CD8+ cells averaged more expanded clones than CD4+ cells.

Clones were sequenced by immunoSEQ multiplex PCR, and TCRdb holds only the in-frame ones, with some missing. This sample carries 14,000 to 15,000 clones, less than 95% of them seen once, and the ten largest clones take around 23%. The input for sequencing was CD4+ or CD8+ T cells sorted from blood, taken in a trial of the OX40 agonist ivuxolimab. The sequence came from an adult with an advanced solid tumor such as melanoma, head and neck, liver or kidney cancer.

The DNA of the CDR3 is TGTGCCAGCAGCGGCCGACCAGGAAGCTACGAGCAGTACTTC. Translating it yields CASSGRPGSYEQYF. The chain employs TRBV6-5 and TRBJ2-7; D uncertain. Trimming cost V 6 bases and J 3 bases, with 15 bases left between them. Germline values: CDR1 MNHEY, CDR2 SVGAGI. CDR3 size: 14 residues.